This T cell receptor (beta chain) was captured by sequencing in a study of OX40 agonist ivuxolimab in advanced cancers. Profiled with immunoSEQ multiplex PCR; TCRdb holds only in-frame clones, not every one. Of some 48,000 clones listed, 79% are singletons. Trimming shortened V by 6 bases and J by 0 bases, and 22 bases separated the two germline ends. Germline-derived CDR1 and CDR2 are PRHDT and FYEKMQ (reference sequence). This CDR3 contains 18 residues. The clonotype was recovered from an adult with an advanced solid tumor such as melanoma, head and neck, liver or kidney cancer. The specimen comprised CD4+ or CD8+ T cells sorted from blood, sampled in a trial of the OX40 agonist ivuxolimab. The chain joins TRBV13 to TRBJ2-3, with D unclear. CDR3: CASRGLSRRASSTDTQYF. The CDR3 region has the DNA TGTGCCAGCAGAGGGTTAAGCCGACGGGCTTCTAGCACAGATACGCAGTATTTT.